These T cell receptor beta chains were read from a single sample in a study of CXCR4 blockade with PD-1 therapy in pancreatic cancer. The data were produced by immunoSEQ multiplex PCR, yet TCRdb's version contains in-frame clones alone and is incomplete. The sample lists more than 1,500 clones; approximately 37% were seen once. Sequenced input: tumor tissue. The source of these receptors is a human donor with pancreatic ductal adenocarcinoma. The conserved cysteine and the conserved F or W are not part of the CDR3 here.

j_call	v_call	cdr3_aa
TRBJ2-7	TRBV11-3	ASSSRGAGSYEQY
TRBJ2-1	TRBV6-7	ASSYSGLAGVNEQF
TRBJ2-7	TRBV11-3	ASSLGLTGYEQY
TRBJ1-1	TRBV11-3	ASSLTDMNTEAF
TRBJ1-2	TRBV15	ATSRENRNYGYT
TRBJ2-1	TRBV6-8	ATSWGRYNEQF
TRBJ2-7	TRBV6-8	ASSYRASEQY
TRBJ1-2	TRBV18	VSSPGTLDGYT
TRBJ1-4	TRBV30	ASPGTTNEKLF
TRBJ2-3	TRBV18	ASSPLATSTDTQY
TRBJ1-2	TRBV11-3	ASSLGQAIPGYT
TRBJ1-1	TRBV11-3	ASSFGAGNTEAF
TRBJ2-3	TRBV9	ASSRGLTDTQY
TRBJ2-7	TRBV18	ASSSTGGAFYEQY
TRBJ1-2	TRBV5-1	ASSLVPTVYYGYT
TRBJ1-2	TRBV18	ASSPDTSYGYT
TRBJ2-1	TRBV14	ASSQALKGVSPYNEQF
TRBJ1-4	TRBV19	ASSRRRGTASNEKLF
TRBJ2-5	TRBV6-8	ASSDVTYQETQY
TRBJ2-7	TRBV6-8	ASSSPGRTIHEQY
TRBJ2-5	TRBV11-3	ASSLGQTEETQY
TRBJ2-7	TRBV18	ASSPRATGGDEQY
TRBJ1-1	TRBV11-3	ASNPGPTGTEAF
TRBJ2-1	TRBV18	ASSPEGFSYNEQF
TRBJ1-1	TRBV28	ASSMDRGMMNTEAF
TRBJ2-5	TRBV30	AWSVQGRGAQETQY
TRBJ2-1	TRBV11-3	ASSWEGRGPNNEQF
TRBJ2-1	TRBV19	ASSISGNGNEQF
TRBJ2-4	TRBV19	ASSIRGGSSIQY
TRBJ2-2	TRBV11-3	ASTLSRGMTGELF
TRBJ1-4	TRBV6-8	ASSYRANEKLF
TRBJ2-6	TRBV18	ASSRQGASSGANVLT
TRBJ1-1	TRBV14	ASSKIQGAVAF
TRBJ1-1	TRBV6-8	ASSYLLEALNTEAF
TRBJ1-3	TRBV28	ASSLPGTAGNTIY
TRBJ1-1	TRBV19	ASSIGQGLPEAF
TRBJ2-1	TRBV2	ASSGQGAGEQF
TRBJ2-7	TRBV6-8	ASILVPQVTYEQY
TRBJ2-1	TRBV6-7	ASSLLTSGSSNEQF
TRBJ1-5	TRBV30	AWRPLGTGESQPQH
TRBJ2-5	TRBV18	ASSEGQGRMETQY
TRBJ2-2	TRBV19	ASSKGLAGGPTGELF
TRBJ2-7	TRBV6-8	ASRYGQESSYEQY
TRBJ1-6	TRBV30	AWSGGTENSPLH
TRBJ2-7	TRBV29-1	SVLTGSYEQY
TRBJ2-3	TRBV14	ASSQYRTDTQY
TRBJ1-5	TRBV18	ASSTATGQSQH
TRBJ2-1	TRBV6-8	ASRKGWQGTYNEQF
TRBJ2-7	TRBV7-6	ASSPDRNSYEQY
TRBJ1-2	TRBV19	ATRPRQGESGYT
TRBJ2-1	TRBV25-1	ASSDGEGRGEQF
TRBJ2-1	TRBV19	ASSIELAAYNEQF
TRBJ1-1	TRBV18	ASSPTGSPNTEAF
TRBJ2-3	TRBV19	ATLTRDTQY
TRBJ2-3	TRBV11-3	ASSWRPSGGADTQY
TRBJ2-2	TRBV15	ATSRDLGGASTGELF